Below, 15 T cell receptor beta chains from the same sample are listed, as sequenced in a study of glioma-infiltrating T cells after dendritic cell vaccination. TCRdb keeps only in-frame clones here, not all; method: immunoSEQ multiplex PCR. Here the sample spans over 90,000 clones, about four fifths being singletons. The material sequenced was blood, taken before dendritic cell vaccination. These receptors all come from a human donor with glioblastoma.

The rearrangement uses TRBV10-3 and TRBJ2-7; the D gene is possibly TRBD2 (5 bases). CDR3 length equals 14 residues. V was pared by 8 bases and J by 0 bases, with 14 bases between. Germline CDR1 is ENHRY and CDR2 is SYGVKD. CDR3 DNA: TGTGCCATCCGACGGACGGGGAGCTCCTACGAGCAGTACTTC. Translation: CAIRRTGSSYEQYF.

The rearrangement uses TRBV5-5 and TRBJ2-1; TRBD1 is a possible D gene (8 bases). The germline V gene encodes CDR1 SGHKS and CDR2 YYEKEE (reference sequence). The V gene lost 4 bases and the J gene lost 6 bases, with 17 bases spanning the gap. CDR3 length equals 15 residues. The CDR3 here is CASSLDREGRNEQFF. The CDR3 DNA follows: TGTGCCAGCAGCCTGGACAGGGAGGGACGCAATGAGCAGTTCTTC. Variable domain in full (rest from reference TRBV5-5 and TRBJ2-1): DAGVTQSPTHLIKTRGQQVTLRCSPISGHKSVSWYQQVLGQGPQFIFQYYEKEERGRGNFPDRFSARQFPNYSSELNVNALLLGDSALYLCASSLDREGRNEQFFGPGTRLTVL.

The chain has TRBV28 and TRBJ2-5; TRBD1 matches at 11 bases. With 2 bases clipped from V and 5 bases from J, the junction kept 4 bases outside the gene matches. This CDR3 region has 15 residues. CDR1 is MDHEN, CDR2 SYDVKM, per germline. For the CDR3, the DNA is TGTGCCAGCAGTTTACCCGGGACAGGGGGGGAGACCCAGTACTTC. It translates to CASSLPGTGGETQYF. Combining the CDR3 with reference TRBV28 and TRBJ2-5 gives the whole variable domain DVKVTQSSRYLVKRTGEKVFLECVQDMDHENMFWYRQDPGLGLRLIYFSYDVKMKEKGDIPEGYSVSREKKERFSLILESASTNQTSMYLCASSLPGTGGETQYFGPGTRLLVL.

CDR3 coding DNA: TGTGCCTGGAGCCAAAGGGACAGCCAATACACCTTC. Translated, it gives CAWSQRDSQYTF. The V and J genes are TRBV30 and TRBJ1-2; 7 nucleotides agree with TRBD1. Germline V gives CDR1 GTSNPN, CDR2 SVGIG (reference sequence). V dropped 3 bases and J dropped 11; count of bases not matched to a gene: 9. The CDR3 contains 12 residues.

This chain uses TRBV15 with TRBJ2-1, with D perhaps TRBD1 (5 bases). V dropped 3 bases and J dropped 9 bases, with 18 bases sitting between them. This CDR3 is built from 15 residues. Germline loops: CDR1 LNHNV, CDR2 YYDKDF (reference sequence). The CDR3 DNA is TGTGCCACCAGCAGGCGGACAAGGCGCGACGGTGAGCAGTTCTTC. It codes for CATSRRTRRDGEQFF. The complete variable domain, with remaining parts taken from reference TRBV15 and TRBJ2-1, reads DAMVIQNPRYQVTQFGKPVTLSCSQTLNHNVMYWYQQKSSQAPKLLFHYYDKDFNNEADTPDNFQSRRPNTSFCFLDIRSPGLGDTAMYLCATSRRTRRDGEQFFGPGTRLTVL.

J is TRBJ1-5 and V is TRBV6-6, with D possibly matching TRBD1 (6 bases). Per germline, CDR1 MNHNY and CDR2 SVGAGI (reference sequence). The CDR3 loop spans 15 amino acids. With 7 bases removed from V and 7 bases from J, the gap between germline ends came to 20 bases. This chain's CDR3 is CASTYQTGRRQPQHF. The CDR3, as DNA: TGTGCCAGCACCTACCAGACAGGACGGAGACAGCCCCAGCATTTT.

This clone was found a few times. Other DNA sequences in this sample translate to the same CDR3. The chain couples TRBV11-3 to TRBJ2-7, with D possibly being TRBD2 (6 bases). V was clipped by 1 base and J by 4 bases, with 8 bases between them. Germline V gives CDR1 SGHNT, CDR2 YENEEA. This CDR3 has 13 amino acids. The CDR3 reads CASSLAGEYEQYF. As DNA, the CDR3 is TGTGCCAGCAGCTTAGCGGGGGAATACGAGCAGTACTTC.

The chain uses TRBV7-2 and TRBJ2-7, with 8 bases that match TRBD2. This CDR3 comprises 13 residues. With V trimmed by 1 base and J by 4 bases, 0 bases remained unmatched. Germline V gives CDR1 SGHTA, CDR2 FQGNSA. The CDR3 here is CASSLVAGYEQYF. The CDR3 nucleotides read TGTGCCAGCAGCTTAGTAGCGGGGTACGAGCAGTACTTC.

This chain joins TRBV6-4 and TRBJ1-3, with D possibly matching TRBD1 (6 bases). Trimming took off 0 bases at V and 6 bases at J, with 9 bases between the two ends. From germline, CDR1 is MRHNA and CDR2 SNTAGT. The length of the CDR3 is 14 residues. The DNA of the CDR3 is TGTGCCAGCAGTGACTCAGGGGGTATAAACACCATATATTTT. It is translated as CASSDSGGINTIYF.

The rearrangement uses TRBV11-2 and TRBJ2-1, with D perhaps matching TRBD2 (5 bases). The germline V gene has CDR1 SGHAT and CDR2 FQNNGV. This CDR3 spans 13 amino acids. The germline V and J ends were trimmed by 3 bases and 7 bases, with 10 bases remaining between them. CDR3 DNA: TGTGCCAGCAGCTTGTTGAGGACTAATGAGCAGTTCTTC. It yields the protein CASSLLRTNEQFF.

The CDR3 DNA is TGCAGCGTTGAATCCGGGTCAAGATCTGGGGCCAACGTCCTGACTTTC. Translated, it gives CSVESGSRSGANVLTF. The chain uses TRBV29-1 and TRBJ2-6; D is undetermined. V was cut by 2 bases and J by 1 base, with 12 bases left in between. The CDR3 contains 16 residues. CDR1 is SQVTM and CDR2 is ANQGSEA in the germline V gene.

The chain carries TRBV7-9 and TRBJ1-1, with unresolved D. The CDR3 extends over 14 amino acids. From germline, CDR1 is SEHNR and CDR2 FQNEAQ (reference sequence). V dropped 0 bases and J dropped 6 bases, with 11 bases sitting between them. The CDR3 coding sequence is TGTGCCAGCAGCTTAGCGATTGGGGAGGCTGAAGCTTTCTTT. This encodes CASSLAIGEAEAFF.

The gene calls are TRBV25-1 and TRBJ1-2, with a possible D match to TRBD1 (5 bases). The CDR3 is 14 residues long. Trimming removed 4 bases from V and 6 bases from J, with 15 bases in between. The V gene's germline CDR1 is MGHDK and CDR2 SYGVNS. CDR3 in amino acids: CASSGVYQGNGYTF. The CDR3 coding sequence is TGTGCCAGCAGTGGGGTCTACCAGGGAAATGGCTACACCTTC.

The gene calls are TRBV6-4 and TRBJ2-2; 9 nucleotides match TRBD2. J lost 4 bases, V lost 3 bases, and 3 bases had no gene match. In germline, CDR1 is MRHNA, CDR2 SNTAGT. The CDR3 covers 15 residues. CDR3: CASSERGGSTGELFF. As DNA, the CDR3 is TGTGCCAGCAGTGAGCGGGGGGGCAGCACCGGGGAGCTGTTTTTT.

This CDR3 reads CASSQGTAGPQDTQYF. In nucleotides, the CDR3 is TGTGCCAGCAGCCAAGGAACGGCAGGGCCCCAAGATACGCAGTATTTT. V usage is TRBV4-2 and J usage is TRBJ2-3; D perhaps matches TRBD1 (5 bases). The CDR3 has 16 residues. V dropped 1 base and J dropped 5 bases, with 16 bases sitting between them. Looked up from germline, CDR1 is LGHNA and CDR2 is YNFKEQ.